This paragraph covers one T cell receptor (beta chain) sequence. The data originate from a study of blood T cell repertoires in COVID-19. Using immunoSEQ multiplex PCR, the repertoire was profiled, and TCRdb retains in-frame clones only, with some absent. The sample holds tens of thousands of clones, nearly 90% seen once. The V segment lost 7 bases and the J segment 2 bases; nucleotides outside the gene matches: 7. The CDR3 covers 14 residues. Germline CDR1 reads WSHSY; CDR2 reads SAAADI. The source is a man aged 55 to 69 with acute or convalescent COVID-19. The V gene is TRBV10-2, the J gene TRBJ1-1; 7 bases are shared with TRBD1. What was sequenced was peripheral blood. In DNA form, the CDR3 reads TGCGCCAGCAAGGGGGCCAGGGAAAACACTGAAGCTTTCTTT. This sequence encodes CASKGARENTEAFF.